The 21 T cell receptor beta chains below come from one sample, sequenced in a study of cytomegalovirus exposure and HLA in healthy donors. The study ran its PCR with 60 Vbeta and 13 Jbeta primers. Produced via immunoSEQ multiplex PCR; TCRdb's table is partial and in-frame only. The sample consists of nearly 110,000 clones, around 85% of them appearing once. Sample: PBMCs. Every receptor here comes from a man aged 60 to 69 in good health and CMV-seronegative.

V and J are TRBV5-6 and TRBJ1-2, with D unresolved. Germline loops: CDR1 SGHDT, CDR2 YYEEEE. This CDR3 has 14 residues. V lost 3 bases to trimming and J lost 4 bases, with 13 bases between them. CDR3 residues: CASSSEAGAYGYTF. For the CDR3, the DNA is TGTGCCAGCAGCTCAGAGGCGGGAGCCTATGGCTACACCTTC.

The chain joins TRBV6-1 to TRBJ2-5; 7 bases agree with TRBD1. V gave up 1 base and J gave up 4 bases; unmatched junction bases: 6. Germline CDR1 MNHNS, CDR2 SASEGT. There are 15 residues in the CDR3. The DNA of the CDR3 is TGTGCCAGCAGTGAAGGGGTAGGGGGCGGAGAGACCCAGTACTTC. Its translation is CASSEGVGGGETQYF.

The V and J genes are TRBV5-6 and TRBJ2-7; TRBD2 is a possible D gene (6 bases). The CDR3 covers 14 residues. Trimming pared 4 bases from V and 1 base from J, leaving 12 bases between. Germline assignment: CDR1 SGHDT and CDR2 YYEEEE. CDR3 DNA: TGTGCCAGCAGCCCCGGGACTGATTCCTACGAGCAGTACGTC. It encodes CASSPGTDSYEQYV.

The chain couples TRBV27 to TRBJ1-1; D gene uncertain. The V and J ends lost 5 bases and 0 bases respectively, with 10 bases between them. CDR1 and CDR2 (germline): MNHEY, SMNVEV (reference sequence). This CDR3 contains 14 residues. The CDR3 DNA is TGTGCCAGCAGTCCCTCGGTGATGAACACTGAAGCTTTCTTT. Translated, it gives CASSPSVMNTEAFF.

The chain has TRBV13 and TRBJ1-6, with a weak D call TRBD1 (5 bases). Looked up from germline, CDR1 is PRHDT and CDR2 is FYEKMQ (reference sequence). There are 15 residues in the CDR3. Trimming removed 5 bases from V and 3 bases from J, with 11 bases in between. The CDR3 DNA reads TGTGCCAGCAGCCACAGACAGCTCTATAATTCACCCCTCCACTTT. Its translation: CASSHRQLYNSPLHF.

This clone appeared once. V is TRBV4-2 and J is TRBJ1-4, with no clear D. This CDR3 is built from 17 residues. From germline, CDR1 is LGHNA and CDR2 YNFKEQ. Trimming took off 0 bases at V and 3 bases at J, with 14 bases between the two ends. The CDR3 DNA sequence: TGTGCCAGCAGCCAAGAGGACTACAGCGCCTCTAATGAAAAACTGTTTTTT. As protein: CASSQEDYSASNEKLFF.

The rearrangement uses TRBV5-4 and TRBJ2-2; 14 bases align to TRBD2. CDR3 size: 16 residues. V trimming: 6 bases; J trimming: 5 bases; junction bases outside the gene matches: 6. The germline V gene encodes CDR1 SGHNT and CDR2 YYREEE (reference sequence). The CDR3 DNA reads as TGTGCCAGCACCCCCGGACTAGCGGGAGGAACCGGGGAGCTGTTTTTT. This encodes CASTPGLAGGTGELFF.

This clone has just a few counts. This chain uses TRBV6-5 with TRBJ1-1; a possible D gene is TRBD1 (5 bases). This CDR3 spans 16 amino acids. V was trimmed by 0 bases and J by 4 bases, leaving 15 bases between them. CDR1 is MNHEY and CDR2 is SVGAGI in the germline V gene. The CDR3 DNA follows: TGTGCCAGCAGTTACTCGATAGGGGTGGAGGGCACTGAAGCTTTCTTT. This encodes CASSYSIGVEGTEAFF.

V usage is TRBV19 and J usage is TRBJ2-5; D is ambiguous. CDR1 is LNHDA and CDR2 is SQIVND in the germline V gene (reference sequence). Trimming stripped 2 bases from V and 2 bases from J, with 15 bases between. The CDR3 covers 16 residues. The CDR3 DNA reads as TGTGCCAGTAGTATATCGGCTAGATCGCTACAAGAGACCCAGTACTTC. Its translation is CASSISARSLQETQYF.

The chain employs TRBV5-1 and TRBJ2-1; D remains ambiguous. V was trimmed by 3 bases and J by 7 bases, leaving 8 bases between them. This CDR3 region has 12 residues. CDR1 is SGHRS, CDR2 YFSETQ, per germline. The DNA of the CDR3 is TGCGCCAGCAGCTCGTTTCGGAATGAGCAGTTCTTC. It is translated as CASSSFRNEQFF.

This clone showed up just once. This chain links TRBV30 with TRBJ1-6; a possible D gene is TRBD1 (5 bases). This CDR3 has 12 amino acids. Germline CDR1 and CDR2: GTSNPN and SVGIG (reference sequence). The CDR3 region is CAWDRGNSPLHF. DNA for the CDR3: TGTGCGTGGGACCGAGGGAATTCACCCCTCCACTTT.

This chain joins TRBV9 and TRBJ2-2; 9 bases are a match to TRBD1. The CDR3 has 15 residues. Trimming cost V 4 bases and J 4 bases; bases outside gene matches: 5. Germline V lookup: CDR1 SGDLS, CDR2 YYNGEE. CDR3 coding DNA: TGTGCCAGCAGCACCCAGACAGGGGGCACCGGGGAGCTGTTTTTT. Translation: CASSTQTGGTGELFF.

The chain couples TRBV5-1 to TRBJ2-5, with TRBD1 matching over 11 bases. The last part of the DNA fits TRBJ2-7 better; the J call may be wrong. CDR3 size: 14 residues. The germline CDR1 and CDR2 sequences are SGHRS and YFSETQ. CDR3 nucleotide sequence: TGCGCCAGCAGCTTTGGGACAGGGGGGTACGAGCAGTACTTC. Its protein is CASSFGTGGYEQYF.

V and J are TRBV30 and TRBJ2-3, with 9 positions matching TRBD1. CDR1 is GTSNPN and CDR2 is SVGIG in the germline V gene (reference sequence). The CDR3 has 16 amino acids. Trimming at V came to 3 bases and at J to 8 bases, leaving 15 bases not matched to a gene. The CDR3 sequence is CAWRDPRDRAKGTQYF. In DNA, the CDR3 is TGTGCCTGGAGAGATCCCCGGGACAGGGCAAAGGGTACGCAGTATTTT.

This chain uses TRBV6-1 with TRBJ2-2; no reliable D call. The germline CDR1 and CDR2 sequences are MNHNS and SASEGT. V was shortened by 8 bases and J by 3 bases, with 13 bases between the two germline ends. The CDR3 covers 14 residues. CDR3 in amino acids: CASSRISDTGELFF. The CDR3 bases are TGTGCCAGCTCTAGAATATCCGACACCGGGGAGCTGTTTTTT.

The chain is built from TRBV19 and TRBJ1-5; 9 nucleotides agree with TRBD1. The CDR3 is made up of 17 amino acids. Trimming took 2 bases from V and 0 from J; bases not matched to a gene: 5. Germline values: CDR1 LNHDA, CDR2 SQIVND (reference sequence). CDR3 DNA sequence: TGTGCCAGTAGTATAATCGGACAGGGGCATAGCAATCAGCCCCAGCATTTT. Translating it yields CASSIIGQGHSNQPQHF.

The genes are TRBV2 and TRBJ1-6; perhaps TRBD1 as D (5 bases). The CDR3 is made up of 13 amino acids. Germline V gene sequence: CDR1 SNHLY, CDR2 FYNNEI. The V end was cut by 6 bases, the J end by 12 bases, with 15 bases between. CDR3 in amino acids: CASSPRQPLPLHF. CDR3 nucleotide sequence: TGTGCCAGCAGCCCGCGACAGCCCCTACCCCTCCACTTT.

CDR3: CASRRQGAGVDTQYF. DNA for the CDR3: TGTGCCAGCAGACGACAGGGGGCTGGGGTCGATACGCAGTATTTT. The chain uses TRBV6-1 and TRBJ2-3; 10 bases are a match to TRBD1. J was trimmed by 6 bases and V by 6 bases; bases with no gene match: 9. This CDR3 is 15 amino acids long. Per the germline V gene, CDR1 is MNHNS and CDR2 is SASEGT.

The rearrangement uses TRBV4-1 and TRBJ1-4, with D unclear. This CDR3 has 16 amino acids. The germline gives CDR1 MGHRA, CDR2 YSYEKL. Trimming stripped 0 bases from V and 8 bases from J, with 16 bases between. CDR3 nucleotide sequence: TGCGCCAGCAGCCAAGAAGGGTCAGTCACGGGGGAAAAACTGTTTTTT. Translated, it gives CASSQEGSVTGEKLFF.

This chain links TRBV4-2 with TRBJ1-5, with a tentative D call TRBD1 (6 bases). Trimming stripped 3 bases from V and 4 bases from J, with 16 bases between. Germline V lookup: CDR1 LGHNA, CDR2 YNFKEQ. The CDR3 covers 16 residues. Here the CDR3 DNA reads TGTGCCAGCAGCCAGGGTCGAAGACAGGCTAATCAGCCCCAGCATTTT. This gives the protein CASSQGRRQANQPQHF.

As DNA, the CDR3 is TGTGCCAGCAGTCAGAGACAAGTCACTAATGAAAAACTGTTTTTT. Encoded protein: CASSQRQVTNEKLFF. This chain links TRBV28 with TRBJ1-4; the D is unclear. V gave up 5 bases and J gave up 2 bases, with 12 bases separating them. CDR1 and CDR2 (germline): MDHEN, SYDVKM. The CDR3 spans 15 residues.